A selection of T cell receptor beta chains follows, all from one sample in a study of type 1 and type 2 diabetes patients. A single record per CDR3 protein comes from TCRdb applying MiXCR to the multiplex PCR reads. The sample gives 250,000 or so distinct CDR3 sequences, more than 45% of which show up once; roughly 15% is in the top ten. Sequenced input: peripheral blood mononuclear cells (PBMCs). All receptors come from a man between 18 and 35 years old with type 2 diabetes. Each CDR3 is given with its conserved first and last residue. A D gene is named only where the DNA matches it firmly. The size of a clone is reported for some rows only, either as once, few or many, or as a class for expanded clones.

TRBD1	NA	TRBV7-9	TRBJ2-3	TGTGCCAGCAGCTTAGCGGTCGGACAGGGGAGCACAGATACGCAGTATTTT	CASSLAVGQGSTDTQYF
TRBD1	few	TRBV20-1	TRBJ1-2	TGCAGTGAAGGGACAGGATCAAACTATGGCTACACCTTC	CSEGTGSNYGYTF
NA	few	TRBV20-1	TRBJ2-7	TGCAGTGCAACCGACAGTTTAACCTACGAGCAGTACTTC	CSATDSLTYEQYF
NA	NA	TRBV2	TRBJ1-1	TGTGCCAGCAGTGGACAGGTTGTCACTGAAGCTTTCTTT	CASSGQVVTEAFF
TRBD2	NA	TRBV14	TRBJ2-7	TGTGCCAGCAGCCAAGATCAGGCTATTAGCGGGACTTTCGAGCAGTACTTC	CASSQDQAISGTFEQYF
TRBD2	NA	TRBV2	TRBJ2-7	TGTGCCAGCAGTGAAGATCCCAGGGGGAGCGGGAGGGCCTTGGGGGAGCAGTACTTC	CASSEDPRGSGRALGEQYF
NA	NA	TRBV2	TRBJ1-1	TGTGCCAGCCGGGACGGGGTGAACACTGAAGCTTTCTTT	CASRDGVNTEAFF
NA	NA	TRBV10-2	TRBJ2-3	TGCGCCAGCAGTGAAGGGCTAGCTGTCGATACGCAGTATTTT	CASSEGLAVDTQYF
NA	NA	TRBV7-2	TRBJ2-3	TGTGCCAGCAGTTCGACTAGTGGTACGCAGTATTTT	CASSSTSGTQYF
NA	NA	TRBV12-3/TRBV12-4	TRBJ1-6	TGTGCCAGCAGTTCAACGTCTGATTCACCCCTCCACTTT	CASSSTSDSPLHF
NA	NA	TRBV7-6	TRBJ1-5	TGTGCCAGCAGCTCTTCTCAGGGATCGGGGCAGCCCCAGCATTTT	CASSSSQGSGQPQHF
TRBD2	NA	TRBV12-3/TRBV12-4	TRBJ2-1	TGTGCCAGCAGATCCCTTTTTAGCGGGGGGACTTACAATGAGCAGTTCTTC	CASRSLFSGGTYNEQFF
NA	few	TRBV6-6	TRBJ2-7	TGTGCCAGCTCAGGGACAACCCGCACCTACGAGCAGTACTTC	CASSGTTRTYEQYF